The 17 T cell receptor beta chains listed next were all sequenced from one sample in a study of monozygotic twins with inflammatory bowel disease. TCRdb processed the 5' RACE reads again and assigns one entry to each CDR3 protein, with no DNA. This sample contains about 160,000 distinct CDR3 sequences. Input material: blood. Receptors originate from a human donor with ulcerative colitis or Crohn's disease, or a healthy co-twin of an affected twin (not recorded which).

The genes are TRBV4-2 and TRBJ1-3; there is no DNA to check the TCRdb D call of TRBD1. The CDR3 contains 17 residues. Per the germline V gene, CDR1 is LGHNA and CDR2 is YNFKEQ. CDR3 in amino acids: CASSLFAGQGAGNTIYF.

The chain couples TRBV7-9 to TRBJ2-7; TCRdb picks TRBD1, but there is no DNA to check that call. The CDR3 consists of 16 residues. Germline lookup yields CDR1 SEHNR and CDR2 FQNEAQ (reference sequence). The chain's CDR3 is CASSSTGSPWTYEQYF.

The chain recombines TRBV4-2 with TRBJ2-1; TCRdb indicates TRBD1, and absent DNA this call remains unverified. The CDR3 spans 17 residues. Germline V gene lookup returns CDR1 LGHNA and CDR2 YNFKEQ. CDR3 amino acids: CASSQEEGLTGGNEQFF.

The chain employs TRBV5-1 and TRBJ2-1. This CDR3 is built from 16 residues. The germline gives CDR1 SGHRS, CDR2 YFSETQ. The CDR3: CASSDALASSYNEQFF.

This chain joins TRBV11-3 and TRBJ1-4; the D call of TRBD1 rests on TCRdb alone, since no DNA is present to check it. CDR3 length equals 15 residues. Germline V gene sequence: CDR1 SGHNT, CDR2 YENEEA. CDR3 sequence: CASSSQGASGEKLFF.

The chain has TRBV5-1 and TRBJ2-7; TCRdb lists TRBD1, though no DNA is available to test this call. The germline V gene has CDR1 SGHRS and CDR2 YFSETQ. The CDR3 covers 15 residues. CDR3 region: CASSLGDSPPYEQYF.

The J gene is TRBJ2-5, the V gene TRBV20-1; without DNA, the TCRdb call of TRBD2 cannot be checked. CDR3 length: 16 amino acids. Germline CDR1 reads DFQATT; CDR2 reads SNEGSKA (reference sequence). The CDR3 sequence is CSARSPTSPKQETQYF.

The genes are TRBV29-1 and TRBJ1-1. From germline, CDR1 is SQVTM and CDR2 ANQGSEA. The CDR3 consists of 13 residues. The CDR3 region is CSVEGPGNTEAFF.

The V and J genes are TRBV5-4 and TRBJ2-5; without DNA, the TCRdb call of TRBD1 cannot be checked. Germline lookup yields CDR1 SGHNT and CDR2 YYREEE (reference sequence). This CDR3 region has 17 residues. The CDR3 here is CASSLDISHRVLEAQYF.

The chain is built from TRBV5-1 and TRBJ2-3; TCRdb designates TRBD1, a call that cannot be tested without DNA. The CDR3 extends over 14 amino acids. Germline-derived CDR1 and CDR2 are SGHRS and YFSETQ. CDR3 sequence: CASSPTGEADTQYF.

The chain has TRBV5-5 and TRBJ1-2. This CDR3 is 13 amino acids long. The V gene's germline CDR1 is SGHKS and CDR2 YYEKEE (reference sequence). The CDR3 reads CASSFQANYGYTF.

The J gene is TRBJ1-4, the V gene TRBV11-3; TCRdb proposes TRBD1, but this gene call is untestable without DNA. Germline V gives CDR1 SGHNT, CDR2 YENEEA. The CDR3 has 12 residues. This CDR3 reads CASSQPGQKLFF.

The V call is TRBV7-9, the J call TRBJ1-5. The V gene's germline CDR1 is SEHNR and CDR2 FQNEAQ (reference sequence). The CDR3 is 15 residues long. The chain's CDR3 is CASSQGEDSNQPQHF.

This sequence joins TRBV5-1 and TRBJ2-3; the TRBD1 assignment by TCRdb is unverifiable without DNA. The germline CDR1 and CDR2 sequences are SGHRS and YFSETQ. The CDR3 spans 17 residues. This CDR3 reads CASSSRTGGIDLDTQYF. The complete variable domain, with remaining parts taken from reference TRBV5-1 and TRBJ2-3, reads KAGVTQTPRYLIKTRGQQVTLSCSPISGHRSVSWYQQTPGQGLQFLFEYFSETQRNKGNFPGRFSGRQFSNSRSEMNVSTLELGDSALYLCASSSRTGGIDLDTQYFGPGTRLTVL.

The chain couples TRBV7-8 to TRBJ1-1; the D call of TRBD1 rests on TCRdb alone, since no DNA is present to check it. Germline V gives CDR1 SGHVS, CDR2 FQNEAQ. This CDR3 has 15 amino acids. CDR3: CASSLVGRVNTEAFF.

This chain connects TRBV3-1 to TRBJ2-2; TCRdb gives TRBD2 as the D gene, but with no DNA this cannot be confirmed. The CDR3 has 18 residues. Germline-derived CDR1 and CDR2 are LGHDT and YNNKEL (reference sequence). The CDR3: CASSRLGTSGGHTGELFF.

This chain uses TRBV20-1 with TRBJ2-1; TCRdb names TRBD2, which stays unverified in the absence of DNA. The germline V gene has CDR1 DFQATT and CDR2 SNEGSKA (reference sequence). The CDR3 extends over 16 amino acids. CDR3 sequence: CSAPRLAGAIYNEQFF.